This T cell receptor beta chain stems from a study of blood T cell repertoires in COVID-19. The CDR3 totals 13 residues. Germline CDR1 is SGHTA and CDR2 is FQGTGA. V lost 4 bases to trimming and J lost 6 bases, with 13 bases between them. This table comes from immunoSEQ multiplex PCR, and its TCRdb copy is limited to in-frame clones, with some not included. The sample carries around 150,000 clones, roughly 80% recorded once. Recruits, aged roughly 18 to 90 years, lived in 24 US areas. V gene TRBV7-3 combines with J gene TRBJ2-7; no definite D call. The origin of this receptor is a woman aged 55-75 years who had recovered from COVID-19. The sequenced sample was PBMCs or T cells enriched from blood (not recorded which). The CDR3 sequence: CASSSQREAEQYF. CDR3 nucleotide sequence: TGTGCCAGCAGCTCACAGAGAGAAGCCGAGCAGTACTTC.